The rows below give T cell receptor beta chains drawn from one sample of a study of CD8+ T cells in alopecia areata. Sequencing used immunoSEQ multiplex PCR; TCRdb keeps in-frame clones, though not all of them. Of about 180,000 clones listed, around 49% were seen once; the top ten hold 9.5% to 13%. The sample consisted of CD8+ T cells sorted from blood, taken around week 54, from a patient treated with tofacitinib. The receptor source for this set is a human donor with alopecia areata. CDR3s include the opening cysteine and the closing phenylalanine or tryptophan. The D gene is left open where the match is weak. Clone size is not always given. Where it is, it says once, few, many or a class for expanded clones.

TRBJ1-1 NA TRBV5-6 NA CASSLAETEAFF TGTGCCAGCAGCTTGGCCGAGACAGAAGCTTTCTTT
TRBJ2-1 NA TRBV5-1 TRBD2 CASSRQGLANYNEQFF TGCGCCAGCAGTCGACAGGGACTAGCGAACTACAATGAGCAGTTCTTC
TRBJ2-7 NA TRBV27 NA CASSLDTSGYEQYF TGTGCCAGCAGTTTAGATACTTCTGGATACGAGCAGTACTTC
TRBJ1-6 few TRBV5-1 TRBD1 CASSLGQENSPLHF TGCGCCAGCAGCCTGGGACAGGAAAATTCACCCCTCCACTTT
TRBJ2-5 NA TRBV20-1 NA CSARILNTQYF TGCAGTGCTAGAATATTGAACACCCAGTACTTC
TRBJ2-1 few TRBV6-5 TRBD1 CASIKTGGSGAEQFF TGTGCCAGCATCAAAACAGGGGGCAGCGGGGCCGAGCAGTTCTTC
TRBJ1-2 NA TRBV9 TRBD1 CASSGRTGDYGYTF TGTGCCAGCAGCGGACGGACAGGGGACTATGGCTACACCTTC
TRBJ2-7 NA TRBV5-6 NA CASSLGQSYEQYF TGTGCCAGCAGCTTGGGACAGAGCTACGAGCAGTACTTC
TRBJ2-7 few TRBV4-2 NA CASSQAGEIDEQYF TGTGCCAGCAGCCAAGCGGGGGAGATAGACGAGCAGTACTTC
TRBJ1-1 NA TRBV14 NA CASSQAPSWSDEAFF TGTGCCAGCAGCCAAGCCCCCAGCTGGTCGGATGAAGCTTTCTTT
TRBJ1-2 NA TRBV30 TRBD1 CAWRPDRGRDNYGYTF TGTGCCTGGAGACCCGACAGGGGGCGAGATAACTATGGCTACACCTTC
TRBJ1-6 NA TRBV7-9 NA CASSNDSPLNF TGTGCCAGCAGCAATGACAGTCCGCTGAACTTT
TRBJ2-7 NA TRBV29-1 TRBD1 CSVQGQGEYEQYF TGCAGCGTTCAGGGACAGGGGGAATACGAGCAGTACTTC
TRBJ2-7 few TRBV29-1 TRBD1 CSVAGQAYEQYF TGCAGCGTCGCGGGACAGGCCTACGAGCAGTACTTC
TRBJ1-1 NA TRBV11-2 NA CASSATPGSTEAFF TGTGCCAGCAGCGCAACTCCAGGGTCCACTGAAGCTTTCTTT
TRBJ2-2 few TRBV11-2 NA CASSLTGELFF TGTGCCAGCAGTCTCACCGGGGAGCTGTTTTTT
TRBJ1-5 NA TRBV27 NA CASRPSGRVANQPQHF TGTGCCAGCAGGCCAAGCGGTCGGGTGGCCAATCAGCCCCAGCATTTT
TRBJ2-6 NA TRBV5-1 NA CASSWGLLSGANVLTF TGCGCCAGCAGCTGGGGACTCCTCTCTGGGGCCAACGTCCTGACTTTC
TRBJ2-3 few TRBV11-2 NA CASSLGPGQLGDTQYF TGTGCCAGCAGCTTAGGTCCAGGGCAATTGGGAGATACGCAGTATTTT
TRBJ2-1 NA TRBV25-1 TRBD2 CASSDRLAGLIDEQFF TGTGCCAGCAGTGACCGGCTAGCGGGATTGATCGATGAGCAGTTCTTC
TRBJ2-7 NA TRBV6-5 TRBD1 CASRPGQASSYEQYF TGTGCCAGCAGGCCGGGACAGGCAAGCTCCTACGAGCAGTACTTC
TRBJ2-7 once TRBV5-1 NA CASSSLARSSYEQYF TGCGCCAGCAGTTCCCTAGCACGCAGCTCCTACGAGCAGTACTTC
TRBJ2-7 NA TRBV7-2 TRBD1 CASSLGFGQGDYEQYF TGTGCCAGCAGCTTAGGCTTCGGACAGGGGGACTACGAGCAGTACTTC
TRBJ1-2 NA TRBV7-6 TRBD1 CASSQFADRANYGYTF TGTGCCAGCAGCCAATTTGCCGACAGGGCGAACTATGGCTACACCTTC
TRBJ1-3 NA TRBV4-1 NA CASSQDAVSGNTIYF TGCGCCAGCAGCCAAGACGCAGTCTCTGGAAACACCATATATTTT
TRBJ2-5 NA TRBV30 TRBD1 CAWSLGTVQETQYF TGTGCCTGGAGTCTCGGGACAGTCCAAGAGACCCAGTACTTC
TRBJ2-7 NA TRBV5-6 NA CASSSDGKEQYF TGTGCCAGCAGCTCCGACGGGAAAGAGCAGTACTTC
TRBJ2-1 NA TRBV27 TRBD1 CASSIDRGRPYNEQFF TGTGCCAGCAGTATTGACAGGGGACGTCCGTACAATGAGCAGTTCTTC
TRBJ1-1 NA TRBV25-1 TRBD1 CASSARQGLRTEAFF TGTGCCAGCAGTGCCCGACAGGGGTTGCGTACTGAAGCTTTCTTT
TRBJ1-1 NA TRBV30 TRBD1 CAWRDRWNTEAFF TGTGCCTGGAGGGACAGGTGGAACACTGAAGCTTTCTTT
TRBJ2-1 few TRBV9 NA CASSALGNSYNEQFF TGTGCCAGCAGCGCCTTAGGGAACTCCTACAATGAGCAGTTCTTC
TRBJ2-5 NA TRBV5-6 NA CASSLRGNQETQYF TGTGCCAGCAGCCTACGGGGGAACCAAGAGACCCAGTACTTC
TRBJ1-5 NA TRBV6-6 TRBD1 CASSYYENRGEPQHF TGTGCCAGCAGTTACTATGAAAACAGGGGCGAACCCCAGCATTTT
TRBJ1-1 many TRBV19 NA CASSISGRTEAFF TGTGCCAGTAGTATCAGTGGAAGAACTGAAGCTTTCTTT
TRBJ2-3 NA TRBV30 NA CACRTLGDTQYF TGTGCCTGTAGGACCCTCGGGGATACGCAGTATTTT
TRBJ2-4 NA TRBV15 NA CATSRGQGTTKNIQYF TGTGCCACCAGCAGAGGCCAGGGGACCACCAAAAACATTCAGTACTTC
TRBJ1-2 few TRBV7-9 NA CASSPTLPGSYGYTF TGTGCCAGCAGCCCGACCCTCCCGGGATCCTATGGCTACACCTTC
TRBJ2-7 NA TRBV29-1 NA CSVVEEGPYEQYF TGCAGCGTTGTGGAAGAGGGACCCTACGAGCAGTACTTC
TRBJ2-7 NA TRBV11-2 NA CASSLAGGRGQLYEQYF TGTGCCAGCAGCTTAGCCGGGGGAAGAGGACAGCTCTACGAGCAGTACTTC
TRBJ2-1 NA TRBV7-8 TRBD1 CASSLSRTGPHEQFF TGTGCCAGCAGCTTAAGTCGGACAGGGCCACATGAGCAGTTCTTC
TRBJ2-3 NA TRBV5-1 NA CASRRGDTQYF TGCGCCAGCCGTCGAGGAGATACGCAGTATTTT
TRBJ1-5 NA TRBV4-2 NA CASSQGPLSNQPQHF TGTGCCAGCAGCCAGGGGCCCCTTAGCAATCAGCCCCAGCATTTT
TRBJ2-2 NA TRBV9 TRBD2 CASSVGTSGVTGELFF TGTGCCAGCAGCGTCGGGACTAGCGGGGTTACCGGGGAGCTGTTTTTT
TRBJ1-2 NA TRBV5-1 TRBD1 CASSQGQSHYGYTF TGCGCCAGCAGCCAGGGACAGAGCCACTATGGCTACACCTTC
TRBJ1-4 NA TRBV5-1 NA CASSFSGKKNEKLFF TGCGCCAGCAGCTTCTCGGGAAAAAAGAATGAAAAACTGTTTTTT
TRBJ2-3 once TRBV9 TRBD1 CASSTHPGTVPDTQYF TGTGCCAGCAGCACTCACCCGGGGACAGTCCCAGATACGCAGTATTTT
TRBJ2-2 many TRBV5-1 NA CASSLGGQGNTGELFF TGCGCCAGCAGCTTGGGCGGCCAGGGGAACACCGGGGAGCTGTTTTTT
TRBJ1-4 NA TRBV11-2 NA CASSSGRTLANEKLFF TGTGCCAGCAGTTCGGGGCGAACTCTCGCTAATGAAAAACTGTTTTTT
TRBJ2-2 NA TRBV4-1 NA CASSDWGKPNTGELFF TGCGCCAGCAGCGATTGGGGTAAACCGAACACCGGGGAGCTGTTTTTT
TRBJ2-1 NA TRBV5-6 NA CASSLWTSQGDEQFF TGTGCCAGCAGCCTGTGGACTTCGCAAGGCGATGAGCAGTTCTTC
TRBJ2-2 NA TRBV25-1 NA CASSLWAGSGNTGELFF TGTGCCAGCAGCCTGTGGGCAGGTTCGGGGAACACCGGGGAGCTGTTTTTT
TRBJ2-1 few TRBV4-1 NA CASRGLGAYNEQFF TGCGCCAGCAGGGGGCTCGGGGCCTACAATGAGCAGTTCTTC
TRBJ2-7 once TRBV9 TRBD2 CASSTAGTSYEQYF TGTGCCAGCAGCACAGCCGGGACTAGCTACGAGCAGTACTTC
TRBJ2-7 few TRBV29-1 NA CSVTGDWGSPYEQYF TGCAGCGTCACAGGAGACTGGGGGAGCCCCTACGAGCAGTACTTC
TRBJ2-5 NA TRBV9 NA CASSAQMGETQYF TGTGCCAGCAGCGCCCAGATGGGAGAGACCCAGTACTTC
TRBJ1-1 few TRBV4-2 NA CASSQGGTNTEAFF TGTGCCAGCAGCCAAGGGGGAACGAACACTGAAGCTTTCTTT
TRBJ1-2 NA TRBV29-1 NA CSVERQNDYGYTF TGCAGCGTTGAACGGCAGAACGACTATGGCTACACCTTC
TRBJ2-1 NA TRBV11-3 NA CASSLGENEQFF TGTGCCAGCAGCTTAGGGGAGAATGAGCAGTTCTTC
TRBJ1-5 few TRBV2 NA CASRIAHQPQHF TGTGCCAGCCGAATAGCCCATCAGCCCCAGCATTTT
TRBJ2-7 NA TRBV6-5 NA CASSYPGGYEQYF TGTGCCAGCAGTTATCCCGGGGGCTACGAGCAGTACTTC